These 6 T cell receptor beta chains share one sample of origin, sequenced in a study of blood T cell repertoires in COVID-19. Assay: immunoSEQ multiplex PCR; the TCRdb copy retains only in-frame clones and omits some. The sample yields approximately 260,000 clones, around 84% seen once. The sample was PBMCs or T cells enriched from blood (not recorded which). These receptors were taken from a woman aged 50 to 60 who had been exposed to COVID-19.

This sequence joins TRBV7-9 and TRBJ2-7; 7 nucleotides match TRBD1. J gave up 4 bases and V 8 bases, and 5 bases lay outside the gene matches. The V gene's germline CDR1 is SEHNR and CDR2 FQNEAQ (reference sequence). CDR3 length: 12 amino acids. CDR3 nucleotide sequence: TGTGCCAGCGAGGGGACAGCTTACGAGCAGTACTTC. It specifies CASEGTAYEQYF.

The rearrangement uses TRBV27 and TRBJ1-5, with TRBD1 matching over 8 bases. Germline CDR1 reads MNHEY; CDR2 reads SMNVEV (reference sequence). The CDR3 consists of 14 residues. J was trimmed by 4 bases and V by 4 bases; bases with no gene match: 3. The CDR3 coding sequence is TGTGCCAGCAGTTCCGGGACAGGTAATCAGCCCCAGCATTTT. Its protein is CASSSGTGNQPQHF.

V is TRBV18 and J is TRBJ1-1, with 8 positions matching TRBD1. The CDR3 contains 15 residues. V trimming: 3 bases; J trimming: 1 base; junction bases outside the gene matches: 4. Per the germline V gene, CDR1 is KGHSH and CDR2 is LQKENI. CDR3 amino acids: CASSPSTGENTEAFF. The CDR3 nucleotides read TGTGCCAGCTCACCCTCGACAGGGGAGAACACTGAAGCTTTCTTT.

V usage is TRBV28 and J usage is TRBJ1-2; D not certain. V lost 4 bases and J 4 bases, leaving 13 bases between the germline ends. Germline lookup yields CDR1 MDHEN and CDR2 SYDVKM. This CDR3 is built from 14 residues. CDR3 loop: CASSSGAAGYGYTF. The DNA for the CDR3 is TGTGCCAGCAGTTCAGGTGCTGCGGGCTATGGCTACACCTTC.

This clone was recorded only once. The rearrangement joins TRBV6-2 or TRBV6-3 to TRBJ1-2; D is uncertain. The CDR3 is 12 amino acids. Germline V gives CDR1 MNHEY, CDR2 SVGEGT. V lost 3 bases and J lost 8, with 10 bases in between. DNA of the CDR3: TGTGCCAGCAGTTATCCGCCCGAGGGCTACACCTTC. Protein sequence: CASSYPPEGYTF.

This chain links TRBV29-1 with TRBJ2-2, with D unresolved. The germline V and J ends were trimmed by 5 bases and 2 bases, with 12 bases remaining between them. The germline V gene encodes CDR1 SQVTM and CDR2 ANQGSEA. The CDR3 has 14 amino acids. CDR3 amino acids: CSVLQQLNTGELFF. Here the CDR3 DNA reads TGCAGCGTTTTGCAACAGCTAAACACCGGGGAGCTGTTTTTT.